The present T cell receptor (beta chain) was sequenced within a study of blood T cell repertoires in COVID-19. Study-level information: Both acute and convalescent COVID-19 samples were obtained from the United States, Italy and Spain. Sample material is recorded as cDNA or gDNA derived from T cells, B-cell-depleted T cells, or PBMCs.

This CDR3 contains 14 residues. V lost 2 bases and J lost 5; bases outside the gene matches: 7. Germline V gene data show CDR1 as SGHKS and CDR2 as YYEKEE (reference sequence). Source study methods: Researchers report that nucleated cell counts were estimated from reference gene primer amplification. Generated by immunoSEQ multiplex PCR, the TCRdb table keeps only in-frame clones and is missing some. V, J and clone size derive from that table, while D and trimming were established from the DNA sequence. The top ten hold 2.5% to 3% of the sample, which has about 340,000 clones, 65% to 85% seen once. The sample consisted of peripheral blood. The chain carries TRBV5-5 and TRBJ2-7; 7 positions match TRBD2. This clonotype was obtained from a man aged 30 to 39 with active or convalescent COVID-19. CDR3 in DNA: TGTGCCAGCAGCTTTAGGGAGGGAGGCCACGAGCAGTACTTC. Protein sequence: CASSFREGGHEQYF.